The 6 T cell receptor beta chains reported below all come from one sample, sequenced in a study of T cell responses to AZD1222 COVID-19 vaccine. Sequenced by immunoSEQ multiplex PCR; TCRdb stores in-frame clones only, minus some. Here the sample spans over 150,000 clones, roughly 90% being singletons. The specimen comprised peripheral blood, sampled 28 days after the second AZD1222 dose. These TCRs come from an adult who received the AZD1222 COVID-19 vaccine.

V is TRBV11-2 and J is TRBJ2-5; the D gene is possibly TRBD2 (6 bases). Per the germline V gene, CDR1 is SGHAT and CDR2 is FQNNGV. V was shortened by 2 bases and J by 4 bases, with 14 bases between the two germline ends. The length of the CDR3 is 15 residues. The DNA of the CDR3 is TGTGCCAGCAGCTTAAGGGACTTCCAGAGAGAGACCCAGTACTTC. Protein sequence: CASSLRDFQRETQYF.

The chain combines TRBV10-2 with TRBJ2-7; 9 nucleotides agree with TRBD2. There are 15 residues in the CDR3. The germline gives CDR1 WSHSY, CDR2 SAAADI. V shed 5 bases and J 1 base; nucleotides not matched to a gene: 6. CDR3 in amino acids: CASSPPGLASYEQYF. The CDR3 region has the DNA TGCGCCAGCAGTCCTCCGGGACTAGCTTCCTACGAGCAGTACTTC.

The V call is TRBV5-1, the J call TRBJ2-5; D not certain. With 0 bases removed from V and 4 bases from J, the gap between germline ends came to 7 bases. CDR3 length equals 13 residues. Germline V lookup: CDR1 SGHRS, CDR2 YFSETQ. CDR3 region: CASSLVARETQYF. Here the CDR3 DNA reads TGCGCCAGCAGCTTGGTAGCCAGAGAGACCCAGTACTTC.

The chain employs TRBV5-1 and TRBJ1-2; unclear D gene. The CDR3 loop spans 12 amino acids. In germline, CDR1 is SGHRS, CDR2 YFSETQ. V dropped 4 bases and J dropped 3 bases, with 7 bases sitting between them. The DNA of the CDR3 is TGCGCCAGCAGCGTCCGGGACTATGGCTACACCTTC. Translating it yields CASSVRDYGYTF. Together with reference TRBV5-1 and TRBJ1-2, the CDR3 gives the full variable domain: KAGVTQTPRYLIKTRGQQVTLSCSPISGHRSVSWYQQTPGQGLQFLFEYFSETQRNKGNFPGRFSGRQFSNSRSEMNVSTLELGDSALYLCASSVRDYGYTFGSGTRLTVV.

The chain links TRBV28 to TRBJ1-3; D gene ambiguous. The V gene's germline CDR1 is MDHEN and CDR2 SYDVKM. The CDR3 contains 16 residues. Trimming removed 7 bases at V and 4 bases at J, with 20 bases between. The CDR3 region has the DNA TGTGCCAGCATAGAAGCTTCTTTGTACTCGGGAAACACCATATATTTT. This codes for CASIEASLYSGNTIYF.

The chain couples TRBV25-1 to TRBJ1-2; D might be TRBD1 (5 bases). V dropped 3 bases and J dropped 6 bases, with 8 bases sitting between them. This CDR3 spans 12 amino acids. Germline V lookup: CDR1 MGHDK, CDR2 SYGVNS. CDR3: CASSEGRDGYTF. CDR3 nucleotide sequence: TGTGCCAGCAGTGAGGGACGGGATGGCTACACCTTC.